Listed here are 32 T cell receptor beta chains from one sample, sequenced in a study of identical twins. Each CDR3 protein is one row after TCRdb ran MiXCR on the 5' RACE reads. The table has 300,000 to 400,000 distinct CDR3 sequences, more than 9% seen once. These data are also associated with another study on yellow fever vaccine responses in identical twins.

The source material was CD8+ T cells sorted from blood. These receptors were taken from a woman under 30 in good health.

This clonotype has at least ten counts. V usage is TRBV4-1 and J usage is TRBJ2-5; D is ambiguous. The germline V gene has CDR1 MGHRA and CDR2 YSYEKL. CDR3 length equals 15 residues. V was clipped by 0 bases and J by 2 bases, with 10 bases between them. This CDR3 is CASSQDHGIQETQYF. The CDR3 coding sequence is TGCGCCAGCAGCCAAGATCATGGGATTCAAGAGACCCAGTACTTC.

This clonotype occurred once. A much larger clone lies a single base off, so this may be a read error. The CDR3 reads CRARASLKPSYNEQFF. For the CDR3, the DNA is TGCAGAGCTAGAGCATCCTTAAAACCCTCCTACAATGAGCAGTTCTTC. The gene calls are TRBV20-1 and TRBJ2-1, with no clear D. The CDR3 has 16 amino acids. Per germline, CDR1 DFQATT and CDR2 SNEGSKA (reference sequence).

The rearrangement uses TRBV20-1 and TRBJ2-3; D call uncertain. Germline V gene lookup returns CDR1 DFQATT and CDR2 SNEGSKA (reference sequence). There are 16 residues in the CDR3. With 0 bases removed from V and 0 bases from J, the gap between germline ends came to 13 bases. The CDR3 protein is CSARDFQAGSTDTQYF. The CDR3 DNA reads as TGCAGTGCTAGAGATTTCCAAGCCGGAAGCACAGATACGCAGTATTTT.

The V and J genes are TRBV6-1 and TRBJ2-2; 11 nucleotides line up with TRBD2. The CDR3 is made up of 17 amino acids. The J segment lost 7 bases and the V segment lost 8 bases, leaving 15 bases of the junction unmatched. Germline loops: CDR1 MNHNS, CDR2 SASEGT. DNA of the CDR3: TGTGCCAGCTCCATCGCGCGTAGCGGGGGGGCGTTCGGGGAGCTGTTTTTT. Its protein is CASSIARSGGAFGELFF.

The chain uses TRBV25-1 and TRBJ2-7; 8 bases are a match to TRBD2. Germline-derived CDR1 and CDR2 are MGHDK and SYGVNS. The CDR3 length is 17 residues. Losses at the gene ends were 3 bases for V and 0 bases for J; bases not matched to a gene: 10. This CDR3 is CASSDVSGGTSSYEQYF. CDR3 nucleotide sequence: TGTGCCAGCAGTGACGTGTCGGGGGGGACGAGCTCCTACGAGCAGTACTTC.

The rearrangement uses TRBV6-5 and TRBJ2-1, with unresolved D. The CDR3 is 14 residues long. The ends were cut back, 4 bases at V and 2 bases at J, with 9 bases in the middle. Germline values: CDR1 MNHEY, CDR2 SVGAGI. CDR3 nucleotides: TGTGCCAGCAGTTTGTGGCGGCCCTACAATGAGCAGTTCTTC. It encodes CASSLWRPYNEQFF.

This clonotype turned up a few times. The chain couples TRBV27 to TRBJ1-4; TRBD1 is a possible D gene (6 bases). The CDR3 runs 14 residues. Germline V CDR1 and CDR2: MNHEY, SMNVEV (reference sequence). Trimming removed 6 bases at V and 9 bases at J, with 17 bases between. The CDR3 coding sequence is TGTGCCAGCAGCCCGGACAGCGGGGGTCAAAAACTGTTTTTT. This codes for CASSPDSGGQKLFF.

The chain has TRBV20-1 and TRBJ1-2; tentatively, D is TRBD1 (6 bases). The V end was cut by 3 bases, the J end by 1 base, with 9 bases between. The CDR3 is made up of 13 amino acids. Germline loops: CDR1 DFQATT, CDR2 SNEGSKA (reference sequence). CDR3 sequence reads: CSASRQDNYGYTF. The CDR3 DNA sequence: TGCAGTGCTAGCCGACAGGATAACTATGGCTACACCTTC.

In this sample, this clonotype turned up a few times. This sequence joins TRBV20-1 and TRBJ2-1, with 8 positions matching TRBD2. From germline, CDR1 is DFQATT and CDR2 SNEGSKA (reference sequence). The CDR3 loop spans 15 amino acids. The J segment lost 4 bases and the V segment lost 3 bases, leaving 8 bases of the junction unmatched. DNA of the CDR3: TGCAGTGCTAGCGGGGGGGCCTCGTTATACAATGAGCAGTTCTTC. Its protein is CSASGGASLYNEQFF.

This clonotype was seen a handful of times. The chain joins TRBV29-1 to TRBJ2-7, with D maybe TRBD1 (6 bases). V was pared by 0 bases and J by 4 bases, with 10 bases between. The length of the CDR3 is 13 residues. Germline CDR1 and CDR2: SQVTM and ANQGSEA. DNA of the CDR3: TGCAGCGTTGAAGAACAGGGTTCATACGAGCAGTACTTC. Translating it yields CSVEEQGSYEQYF.

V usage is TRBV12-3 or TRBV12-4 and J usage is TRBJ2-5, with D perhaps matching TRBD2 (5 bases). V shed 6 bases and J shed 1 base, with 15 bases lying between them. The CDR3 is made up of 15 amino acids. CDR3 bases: TGTGCCAGCAGCCTCACGGACTTCCCCCAAGAGACCCAGTACTTC. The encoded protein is CASSLTDFPQETQYF.

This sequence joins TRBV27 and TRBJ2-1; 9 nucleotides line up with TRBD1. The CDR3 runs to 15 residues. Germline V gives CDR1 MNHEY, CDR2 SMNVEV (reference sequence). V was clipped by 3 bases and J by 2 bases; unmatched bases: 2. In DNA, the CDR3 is TGTGCCAGCAGTTTGTACAGGGGGCCCTACAATGAGCAGTTCTTC. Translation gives CASSLYRGPYNEQFF.

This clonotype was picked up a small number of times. The CDR3 nucleotides are TGTGCCACCAGTGATCCTTCCATGCTACAGCTCCGGCACGAGCAGTACTTC. Residues: CATSDPSMLQLRHEQYF. This chain joins TRBV24-1 and TRBJ2-7; D is unclear. Trimming removed 3 bases from V and 5 bases from J, with 22 bases in between. The germline CDR1 and CDR2 sequences are KGHDR and SFDVKD. CDR3 length: 17 residues.

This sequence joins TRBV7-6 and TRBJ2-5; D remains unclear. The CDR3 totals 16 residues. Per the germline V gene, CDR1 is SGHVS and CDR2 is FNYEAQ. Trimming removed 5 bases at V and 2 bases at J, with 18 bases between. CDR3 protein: CASSRPRRLGQETQYF. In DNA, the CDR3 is TGTGCCAGCAGCCGCCCCCGGCGGCTGGGGCAAGAGACCCAGTACTTC.

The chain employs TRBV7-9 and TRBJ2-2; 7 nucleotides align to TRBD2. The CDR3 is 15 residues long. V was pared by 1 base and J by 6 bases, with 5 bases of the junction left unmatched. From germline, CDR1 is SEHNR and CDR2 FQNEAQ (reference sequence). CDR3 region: CASSLVTGGPGELFF. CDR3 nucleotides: TGTGCCAGCAGCTTAGTAACGGGAGGCCCCGGGGAGCTGTTTTTT. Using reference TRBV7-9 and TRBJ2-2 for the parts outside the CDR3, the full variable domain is DTGVSQNPRHKITKRGQNVTFRCDPISEHNRLYWYRQTLGQGPEFLTYFQNEAQLEKSRLLSDRFSAERPKGSFSTLEIQRTEQGDSAMYLCASSLVTGGPGELFFGEGSRLTVL.

CDR3 sequence: CATVGSYNEQFF. CDR3 nucleotide sequence: TGTGCCACCGTCGGGAGCTACAATGAGCAGTTCTTC. V usage is TRBV24-1 and J usage is TRBJ2-1; a weak D match, TRBD2 (6 bases). The length of the CDR3 is 12 residues. The germline V gene has CDR1 KGHDR and CDR2 SFDVKD. Trimming shortened V by 9 bases and J by 3 bases, and 8 bases separated the two germline ends.

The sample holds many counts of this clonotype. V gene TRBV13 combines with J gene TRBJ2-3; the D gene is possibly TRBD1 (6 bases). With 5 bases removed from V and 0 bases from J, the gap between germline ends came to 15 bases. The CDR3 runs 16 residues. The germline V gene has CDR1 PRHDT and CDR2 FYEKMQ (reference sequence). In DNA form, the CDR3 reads TGTGCCAGCAGCCCCGGATCAGGGGCTAGCACAGATACGCAGTATTTT. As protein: CASSPGSGASTDTQYF.

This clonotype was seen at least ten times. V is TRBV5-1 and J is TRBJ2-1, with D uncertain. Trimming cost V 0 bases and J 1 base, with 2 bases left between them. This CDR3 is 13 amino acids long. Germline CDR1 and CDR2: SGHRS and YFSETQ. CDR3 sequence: CASSLVSYNEQFF. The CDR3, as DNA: TGCGCCAGCAGCTTGGTATCCTACAATGAGCAGTTCTTC. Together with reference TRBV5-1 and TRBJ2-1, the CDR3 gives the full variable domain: KAGVTQTPRYLIKTRGQQVTLSCSPISGHRSVSWYQQTPGQGLQFLFEYFSETQRNKGNFPGRFSGRQFSNSRSEMNVSTLELGDSALYLCASSLVSYNEQFFGPGTRLTVL.

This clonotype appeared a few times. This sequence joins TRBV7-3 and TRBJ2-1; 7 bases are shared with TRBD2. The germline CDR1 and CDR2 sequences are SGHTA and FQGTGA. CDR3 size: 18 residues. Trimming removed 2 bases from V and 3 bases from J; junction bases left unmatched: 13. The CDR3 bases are TGTGCCAGCAGCTTATGGTTTAGCCCAGCGGGAATCTACAATGAGCAGTTCTTC. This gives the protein CASSLWFSPAGIYNEQFF.

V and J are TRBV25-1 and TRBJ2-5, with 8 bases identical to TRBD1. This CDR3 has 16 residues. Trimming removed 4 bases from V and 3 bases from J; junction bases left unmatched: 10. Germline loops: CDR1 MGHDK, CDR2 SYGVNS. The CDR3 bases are TGTGCCAGCAGTGCGCTAAAGGACAGGGACAAAGAGACCCAGTACTTC. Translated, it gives CASSALKDRDKETQYF.

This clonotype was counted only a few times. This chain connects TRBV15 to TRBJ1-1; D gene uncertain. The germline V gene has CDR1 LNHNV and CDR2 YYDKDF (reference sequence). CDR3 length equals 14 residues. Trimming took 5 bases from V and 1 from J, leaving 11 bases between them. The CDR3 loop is CATSQEIPNTEAFF. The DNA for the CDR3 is TGTGCCACCAGCCAGGAGATACCGAACACTGAAGCTTTCTTT.

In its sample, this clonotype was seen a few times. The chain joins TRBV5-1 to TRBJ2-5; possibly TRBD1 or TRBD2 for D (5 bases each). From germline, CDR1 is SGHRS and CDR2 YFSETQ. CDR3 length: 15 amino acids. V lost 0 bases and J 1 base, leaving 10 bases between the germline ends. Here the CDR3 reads CASSLAFGTQETQYF. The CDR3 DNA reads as TGCGCCAGCAGCTTGGCGTTTGGGACCCAAGAGACCCAGTACTTC.

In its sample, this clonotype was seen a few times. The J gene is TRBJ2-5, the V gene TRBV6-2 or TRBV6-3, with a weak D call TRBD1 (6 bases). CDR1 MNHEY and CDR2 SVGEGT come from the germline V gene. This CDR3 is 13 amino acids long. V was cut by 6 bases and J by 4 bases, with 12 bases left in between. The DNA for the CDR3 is TGTGCCAGCAGCCCAGGGGCACGAGAGACCCAGTACTTC. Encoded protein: CASSPGARETQYF.

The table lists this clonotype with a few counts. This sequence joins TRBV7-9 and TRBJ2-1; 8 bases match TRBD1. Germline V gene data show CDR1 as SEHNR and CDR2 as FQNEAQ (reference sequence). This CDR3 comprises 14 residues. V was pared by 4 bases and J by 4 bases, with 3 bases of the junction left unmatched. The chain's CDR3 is CASSWDRTYNEQFF. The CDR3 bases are TGTGCCAGCAGCTGGGACAGGACGTACAATGAGCAGTTCTTC.

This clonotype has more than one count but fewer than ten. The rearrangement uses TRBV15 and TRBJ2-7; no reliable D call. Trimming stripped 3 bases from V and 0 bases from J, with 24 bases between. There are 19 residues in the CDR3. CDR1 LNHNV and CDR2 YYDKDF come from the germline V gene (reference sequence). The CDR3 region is CATSRRLPASDRSSYEQYF. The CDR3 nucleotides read TGTGCCACCAGCAGGCGCTTACCCGCGAGCGATCGAAGCTCCTACGAGCAGTACTTC.

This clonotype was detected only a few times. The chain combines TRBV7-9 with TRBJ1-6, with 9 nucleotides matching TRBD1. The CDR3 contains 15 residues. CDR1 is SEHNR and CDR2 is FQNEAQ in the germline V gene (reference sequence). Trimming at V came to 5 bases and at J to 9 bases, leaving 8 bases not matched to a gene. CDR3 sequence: CASSPPGTGSSPLHF. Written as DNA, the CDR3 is TGTGCCAGCAGCCCCCCCGGGACAGGGAGTTCACCCCTCCACTTT.

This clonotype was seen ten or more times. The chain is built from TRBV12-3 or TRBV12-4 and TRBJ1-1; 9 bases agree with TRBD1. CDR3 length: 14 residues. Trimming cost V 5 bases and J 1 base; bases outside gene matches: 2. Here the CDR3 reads CASSTTGGNTEAFF. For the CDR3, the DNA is TGTGCCAGCAGTACGACAGGGGGGAACACTGAAGCTTTCTTT.

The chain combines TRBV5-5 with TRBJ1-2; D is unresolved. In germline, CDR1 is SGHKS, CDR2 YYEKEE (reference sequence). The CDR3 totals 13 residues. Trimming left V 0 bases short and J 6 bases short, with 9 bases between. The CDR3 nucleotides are TGTGCCAGCAGCTTGGCAGAGGCCGATGGCTACACCTTC. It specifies CASSLAEADGYTF. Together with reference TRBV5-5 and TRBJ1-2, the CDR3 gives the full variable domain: DAGVTQSPTHLIKTRGQQVTLRCSPISGHKSVSWYQQVLGQGPQFIFQYYEKEERGRGNFPDRFSARQFPNYSSELNVNALLLGDSALYLCASSLAEADGYTFGSGTRLTVV.

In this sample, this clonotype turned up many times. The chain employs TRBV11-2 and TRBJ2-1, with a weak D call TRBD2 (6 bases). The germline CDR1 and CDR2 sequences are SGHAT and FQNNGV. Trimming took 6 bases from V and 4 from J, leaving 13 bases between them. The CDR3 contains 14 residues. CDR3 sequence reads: CASSAGTPYNEQFF. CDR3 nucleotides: TGTGCCAGCAGTGCCGGGACTCCTTACAATGAGCAGTTCTTC.

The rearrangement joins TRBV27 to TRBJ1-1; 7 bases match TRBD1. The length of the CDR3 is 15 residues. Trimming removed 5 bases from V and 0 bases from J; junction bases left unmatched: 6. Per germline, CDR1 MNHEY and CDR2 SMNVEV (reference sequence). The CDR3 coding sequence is TGTGCCAGCAGTCCGACAGGGTACTTGAACACTGAAGCTTTCTTT. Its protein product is CASSPTGYLNTEAFF.

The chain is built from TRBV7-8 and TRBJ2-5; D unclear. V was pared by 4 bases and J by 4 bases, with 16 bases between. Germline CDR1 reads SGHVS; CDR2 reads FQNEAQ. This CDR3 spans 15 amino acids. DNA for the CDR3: TGTGCCAGCAGCTGGCTCGGAACGGCATTAGAGACCCAGTACTTC. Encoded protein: CASSWLGTALETQYF.

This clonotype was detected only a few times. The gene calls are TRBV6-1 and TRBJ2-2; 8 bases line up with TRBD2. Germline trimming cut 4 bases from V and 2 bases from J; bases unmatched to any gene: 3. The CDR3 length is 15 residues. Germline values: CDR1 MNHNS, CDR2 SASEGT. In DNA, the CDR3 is TGTGCCAGCAGTGCCGGGGGGGATAACACCGGGGAGCTGTTTTTT. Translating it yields CASSAGGDNTGELFF.